The rows below give T cell receptor beta chains drawn from one sample of a study of graft-versus-host responses after intestinal transplantation. Using immunoSEQ multiplex PCR, the repertoire was profiled, and TCRdb retains in-frame clones only, with some absent. Of about 97,000 clones detected, over 75% appear once; the ten largest clones hold roughly a sixth. The sample was PBMCs, taken about 450 days after intestinal transplant. These receptors were obtained from a human patient who received an intestinal transplant, so some T cells may come from the graft donor. Each CDR3 is given without its conserved first and last residue. The D gene is left open where the match is weak.

j_call v_call d_call cdr3_aa
TRBJ1-5 TRBV10-3 TRBD1 AISWDSNQPQH
TRBJ2-3 TRBV5-6 . ASSSVRGTDTQY
TRBJ1-2 TRBV6-5 . ASSYRVVDYGYT
TRBJ1-2 TRBV2 . ASSEGMGGLYGYT
TRBJ1-2 TRBV6-4 . ASSDGELSYGYT
TRBJ2-5 TRBV11-1 . ASSPNGGRQETQY
TRBJ2-2 TRBV6-1 TRBD1 ASSEWTGSHTGELF
TRBJ1-5 TRBV10-3 . AISTQGSNQPQH
TRBJ2-2 TRBV4-2 TRBD2 ASSQGGGAGELF
TRBJ1-1 TRBV5-1 . ASSSGSDTEAF
TRBJ2-1 TRBV29-1 . SVGGTGTYNEQF
TRBJ2-2 TRBV2 . ASRARGNTGELF
TRBJ2-2 TRBV5-1 . ASSLLTENTGELF
TRBJ1-3 TRBV5-4 . ASSLSGAGPPGNTIY
TRBJ1-1 TRBV10-3 . AISESREYTEAF
TRBJ1-2 TRBV7-3 TRBD1 AGTGTGVAT
TRBJ2-1 TRBV10-1 . ASSSGESYNEQF
TRBJ1-2 TRBV6-1 . ASSEQGVGGYT
TRBJ1-1 TRBV16 . ASSQDLGGTEAF
TRBJ2-3 TRBV19 TRBD1 ASQGQATDTQY
TRBJ1-5 TRBV9 TRBD1 ASSVEGASNQPQH
TRBJ1-3 TRBV19 . ASSPPGQTRNTIY
TRBJ1-1 TRBV7-3 . ASSLTGVAEAF
TRBJ2-5 TRBV7-9 TRBD2 ASSPGTTKETQY
TRBJ2-3 TRBV2 TRBD1 ASSEWTGTTDTQY
TRBJ2-5 TRBV11-3 TRBD1 ASSFGQGETQY
TRBJ2-3 TRBV12-5 TRBD2 ASGAPRRGGSRTDTQY
TRBJ1-4 TRBV6-5 . ASSYGRNNEKLF
TRBJ1-1 TRBV15 . ATSRDQGLNTEAF
TRBJ1-6 TRBV4-1 TRBD1 ASSQGRDRGLSPLH
TRBJ1-2 TRBV27 . ASSNTKSRDNYGYT
TRBJ2-7 TRBV7-7 . ASSLALGGEQY
TRBJ2-2 TRBV9 TRBD2 ASSVTSGAAGELF
TRBJ2-1 TRBV7-2 TRBD2 ASSPLAGGVWNEQF
TRBJ2-2 TRBV9 TRBD2 ASSVAAGGRSANTGELF
TRBJ2-5 TRBV5-1 . ASSYRERETQY
TRBJ1-5 TRBV27 . ASSLDPFNQPQH
TRBJ2-7 TRBV29-1 . ATSDRLVTYEQY
TRBJ2-5 TRBV5-6 TRBD2 ASSLVAGGRETQY
TRBJ2-3 TRBV6-1 TRBD2 ASSSSGGAADTQY
TRBJ1-5 TRBV7-9 . ASSLGDSNQPQH
TRBJ2-5 TRBV5-6 TRBD2 ASSYHPAGDQETQY
TRBJ2-7 TRBV10-3 . AIRALGTETYEQY
TRBJ2-7 TRBV29-1 TRBD1 SVVGGQVAYEQY
TRBJ2-7 TRBV9 . ASSKGGDSSYEQY
TRBJ1-1 TRBV6-6 . ASTQRQTTEAF
TRBJ1-2 TRBV6-6 . ASSYPQGLNYGYT